Below are 26 T cell receptor beta chains sequenced from a single sample in a study of CD8+ T cells in alopecia areata. Treatment described: oral pan-JAK inhibitor, 5-10 mg twice daily. Extracted RNA was reverse transcribed into cDNA, the sequencing template. Sequencing was performed with immunoSEQ multiplex PCR; in TCRdb, only in-frame clones are kept and a portion is missing. The sample includes some 110,000 clones, 50% to 75% of them seen just once. Sequenced material: CD8+ T cells sorted from blood, taken at week 4, from a patient treated with tofacitinib. The receptors originated from a human donor with alopecia areata.

This chain connects TRBV25-1 to TRBJ1-6; no firm D call. V lost 4 bases and J lost 7, with 5 bases in between. This CDR3 spans 12 amino acids. Germline V gene sequence: CDR1 MGHDK, CDR2 SYGVNS. In DNA form, the CDR3 reads TGTGCCAGCAGTGTACCGAATTCACCCCTCCACTTT. It is translated as CASSVPNSPLHF.

This sequence joins TRBV2 and TRBJ2-5; D is ambiguous. Germline loops: CDR1 SNHLY, CDR2 FYNNEI. V lost 6 bases and J lost 5, with 10 bases in between. The CDR3 has 12 amino acids. CDR3 DNA: TGTGCCAGCAGGGGTGGCCTTGAGACCCAGTACTTC. This gives the protein CASRGGLETQYF.

In DNA form, the CDR3 reads TGTGCCTGGAGTGGGGACAGGGCTACCTATGGCTACACCTTC. Translating gives CAWSGDRATYGYTF. The V call is TRBV30, the J call TRBJ1-2, with 9 bases aligning to TRBD1. V was pared by 1 base and J by 4 bases, with 4 bases of the junction left unmatched. The CDR3 is made up of 14 amino acids. CDR1 and CDR2 (germline): GTSNPN, SVGIG (reference sequence).

The chain has TRBV28 and TRBJ2-3; no reliable D call. CDR3 length: 15 residues. Germline lookup yields CDR1 MDHEN and CDR2 SYDVKM. Trimming took 2 bases from V and 2 from J, leaving 11 bases between them. CDR3 sequence: CASSLIERHTDTQYF. The CDR3 DNA reads as TGTGCCAGCAGTTTAATCGAGCGTCACACAGATACGCAGTATTTT.

This clone has only a few counts. The chain recombines TRBV28 with TRBJ1-6; D ambiguous. CDR3 length: 17 amino acids. With 6 bases removed from V and 2 bases from J, the gap between germline ends came to 17 bases. Germline CDR1 is MDHEN and CDR2 is SYDVKM. The CDR3 region has the DNA TGTGCCAGCAGCCCCCAGGCGCGGGTAGCCTATAATTCACCCCTCCACTTT. Protein product: CASSPQARVAYNSPLHF.

This clone was seen a handful of times. This chain connects TRBV29-1 to TRBJ2-2, with no clear D. The CDR3 sequence is 13 residues long. Germline CDR1 is SQVTM and CDR2 is ANQGSEA. V dropped 4 bases and J dropped 0 bases, with 6 bases sitting between them. The CDR3 DNA sequence: TGCAGCGTTGTTGACCCGAACACCGGGGAGCTGTTTTTT. Translated, it gives CSVVDPNTGELFF.

In this sample, this clone turned up once. This chain joins TRBV19 and TRBJ1-2; D remains unclear. Trimming pared 3 bases from V and 4 bases from J, leaving 12 bases between. Per germline, CDR1 LNHDA and CDR2 SQIVND (reference sequence). The CDR3 totals 14 residues. CDR3 region: CASSMASFGYGYTF. CDR3 nucleotides: TGTGCCAGTAGTATGGCGTCTTTCGGCTATGGCTACACCTTC.

This sequence joins TRBV29-1 and TRBJ1-2; D unresolved. In germline, CDR1 is SQVTM, CDR2 ANQGSEA. This CDR3 spans 12 amino acids. V was pared by 5 bases and J by 3 bases, with 10 bases between. CDR3 protein: CSVQGKDYGYTF. For the CDR3, the DNA is TGCAGCGTTCAAGGGAAGGACTATGGCTACACCTTC. Full variable domain (outside the CDR3, taken from reference TRBV29-1 and TRBJ1-2): SAVISQKPSRDICQRGTSLTIQCQVDSQVTMMFWYRQQPGQSLTLIATANQGSEATYESGFVIDKFPISRPNLTFSTLTVSNMSPEDSSIYLCSVQGKDYGYTFGSGTRLTVV.

This rearrangement joins TRBV5-6 to TRBJ2-4, with 9 bases that match TRBD1. CDR1 and CDR2 (germline): SGHDT, YYEEEE. The V and J ends lost 2 bases and 9 bases, in that order; junction bases with no gene match: 6. This CDR3 is built from 14 residues. CDR3 residues: CASSFGQGQGIQYF. The CDR3 coding sequence is TGTGCCAGCAGCTTCGGACAGGGGCAGGGCATTCAGTACTTC. The variable domain in full, with the rest retrieved from reference TRBV5-6 and TRBJ2-4, is DAGVTQSPTHLIKTRGQQVTLRCSPKSGHDTVSWYQQALGQGPQFIFQYYEEEERQRGNFPDRFSGHQFPNYSSELNVNALLLGDSALYLCASSFGQGQGIQYFGAGTRLSVL.

The chain couples TRBV15 to TRBJ1-2; D gene ambiguous. V was clipped by 4 bases and J by 1 base, with 13 bases between them. Germline CDR1 LNHNV, CDR2 YYDKDF (reference sequence). The CDR3 is 15 amino acids. The CDR3: CATSIRRGFNYGYTF. CDR3 DNA: TGTGCCACCAGCATCCGACGGGGATTTAACTATGGCTACACCTTC. Filled out from reference TRBV15 and TRBJ1-2, the complete variable domain reads DAMVIQNPRYQVTQFGKPVTLSCSQTLNHNVMYWYQQKSSQAPKLLFHYYDKDFNNEADTPDNFQSRRPNTSFCFLDIRSPGLGDTAMYLCATSIRRGFNYGYTFGSGTRLTVV.

The chain's CDR3 is CASSREGGGNTEAFF. CDR3 DNA: TGCGCCAGCAGCCGCGAGGGGGGTGGGAACACTGAAGCTTTCTTT. The chain joins TRBV4-3 to TRBJ1-1, with TRBD1 as a possible D gene (6 bases). The CDR3 contains 15 residues. The ends were cut back, 4 bases at V and 1 base at J, with 13 bases in the middle. Germline V gene lookup returns CDR1 LGHNA and CDR2 YSLEER.

Regarding this clone: Different DNA sequences within this sample yield the same CDR3. The rearrangement links TRBV7-2 to TRBJ2-6; no reliable D call. In germline, CDR1 is SGHTA, CDR2 FQGNSA. V lost 6 bases to trimming and J lost 3 bases, with 6 bases between them. The CDR3 runs to 13 residues. The DNA for the CDR3 is TGTGCCAGCAGGGGAAGTGGGGCCAACGTCCTGACTTTC. Its protein product is CASRGSGANVLTF. Full variable domain (missing parts from reference TRBV7-2 and TRBJ2-6): GAGVSQSPSNKVTEKGKDVELRCDPISGHTALYWYRQSLGQGLEFLIYFQGNSAPDKSGLPSDRFSAERTGGSVSTLTIQRTQQEDSAVYLCASRGSGANVLTFGAGSRLTVL.

This clone was observed a handful of times. The chain links TRBV11-2 to TRBJ2-7; D is unresolved. V was pared by 2 bases and J by 3 bases, with 5 bases between. Germline CDR1 SGHAT, CDR2 FQNNGV. The CDR3 runs to 12 residues. This chain's CDR3 is CASSLLGYEQYF. DNA for the CDR3: TGTGCCAGCAGCTTACTAGGCTACGAGCAGTACTTC.

The V gene is TRBV7-2, the J gene TRBJ2-7, with no clear D. This CDR3 spans 13 amino acids. Germline CDR1 and CDR2: SGHTA and FQGNSA. Trimming took 5 bases from V and 6 from J, leaving 14 bases between them. The CDR3 reads CASSAPSKGEQYF. The CDR3, as DNA: TGTGCCAGCAGCGCCCCTTCCAAGGGCGAGCAGTACTTC. Full variable domain (outside the CDR3, taken from reference TRBV7-2 and TRBJ2-7): GAGVSQSPSNKVTEKGKDVELRCDPISGHTALYWYRQSLGQGLEFLIYFQGNSAPDKSGLPSDRFSAERTGGSVSTLTIQRTQQEDSAVYLCASSAPSKGEQYFGPGTRLTVT.

This clone was counted only a few times. This chain links TRBV6-4 with TRBJ2-1; D is unclear. Trimming removed 6 bases at V and 2 bases at J, with 8 bases between. The germline gives CDR1 MRHNA, CDR2 SNTAGT. CDR3 size: 13 residues. The CDR3 DNA reads TGTGCCAGCAGCCACGACACCTACAATGAGCAGTTCTTC. It encodes CASSHDTYNEQFF.

The chain combines TRBV30 with TRBJ1-2; a weak D match, TRBD1 (5 bases). This CDR3 has 13 residues. Trimming shortened V by 7 bases and J by 0 bases, and 12 bases separated the two germline ends. Germline loops: CDR1 GTSNPN, CDR2 SVGIG (reference sequence). For the CDR3, the DNA is TGTGCCTTAACCGGGGCTCCTAACTATGGCTACACCTTC. As protein: CALTGAPNYGYTF.

The chain employs TRBV19 and TRBJ1-1; D is uncertain. The CDR3 consists of 15 residues. In germline, CDR1 is LNHDA, CDR2 SQIVND (reference sequence). V gave up 1 base and J gave up 4 bases, with 13 bases separating them. Here the CDR3 DNA reads TGTGCCAGTAGTATAGCGACGGGATTCGGCACTGAAGCTTTCTTT. Translation: CASSIATGFGTEAFF.

The chain combines TRBV29-1 with TRBJ1-4; TRBD1 aligns across 9 bases. The CDR3 spans 13 residues. V lost 3 bases, J lost 13 bases, and 9 bases stayed unmatched. Germline V lookup: CDR1 SQVTM, CDR2 ANQGSEA. Here the CDR3 reads CSVELRDREGLFF. The CDR3 DNA sequence: TGCAGCGTTGAGCTTCGGGACAGGGAGGGACTGTTTTTT. The variable domain in full, completed from reference TRBV29-1 and TRBJ1-4, reads SAVISQKPSRDICQRGTSLTIQCQVDSQVTMMFWYRQQPGQSLTLIATANQGSEATYESGFVIDKFPISRPNLTFSTLTVSNMSPEDSSIYLCSVELRDREGLFFGSGTQLSVL.

The rearrangement links TRBV30 to TRBJ2-5, with 9 bases matching TRBD1. With V trimmed by 6 bases and J by 5 bases, 4 bases remained unmatched. Germline CDR1 GTSNPN, CDR2 SVGIG (reference sequence). This CDR3 is built from 12 residues. The CDR3, as DNA: TGTGCCTGCTACAGGGGGCTGGAGACCCAGTACTTC. This gives the protein CACYRGLETQYF. Filled out from reference TRBV30 and TRBJ2-5, the complete variable domain reads SQTIHQWPATLVQPVGSPLSLECTVEGTSNPNLYWYRQAAGRGLQLLFYSVGIGQISSEVPQNLSASRPQDRQFILSSKKLLLSDSGFYLCACYRGLETQYFGPGTRLLVL.

The V gene is TRBV5-1, the J gene TRBJ2-7; 9 nucleotides agree with TRBD1. CDR3 size: 15 residues. CDR1 and CDR2 (germline): SGHRS, YFSETQ. V gave up 1 base and J gave up 7 bases; unmatched junction bases: 9. The CDR3, as DNA: TGCGCCAGCAGCTTGTTTCGGACAGGGGAAGGGGAGCAGTACTTC. Translated: CASSLFRTGEGEQYF.

This clone was observed a few times. The rearrangement links TRBV29-1 to TRBJ2-1; 8 bases match TRBD1. J lost 6 bases, V lost 3 bases, and 7 bases had no gene match. Germline V gene data show CDR1 as SQVTM and CDR2 as ANQGSEA. The CDR3 sequence is 14 residues long. CDR3 DNA: TGCAGCGTTGATCTCCAAGGACAGGGCAATGAGCAGTTCTTC. Its translation is CSVDLQGQGNEQFF.

This clone occurred once. This sequence joins TRBV2 and TRBJ2-7; 8 bases line up with TRBD1. The CDR3 loop spans 15 amino acids. V trimming: 5 bases; J trimming: 4 bases; junction bases outside the gene matches: 10. From germline, CDR1 is SNHLY and CDR2 FYNNEI. In DNA form, the CDR3 reads TGTGCCAGCAGTCCCCAGGACAGGGAAGGGTACGAGCAGTACTTC. This sequence encodes CASSPQDREGYEQYF.

In this sample, this clone turned up a few times. The J gene is TRBJ1-2, the V gene TRBV5-1; D unclear. Trimming took 2 bases from V and 6 from J, leaving 17 bases between them. In germline, CDR1 is SGHRS, CDR2 YFSETQ. This CDR3 is 15 amino acids long. CDR3 nucleotides: TGCGCCAGCAGCTTAGTCTCGGACGCCGCCCATGGCTACACCTTC. Translating it yields CASSLVSDAAHGYTF.

This clone was counted between two and nine times. The chain carries TRBV29-1 and TRBJ2-7, with TRBD1 matching 10 bases. Per germline, CDR1 SQVTM and CDR2 ANQGSEA. The ends lost 7 bases at V and 5 bases at J; junction bases unmatched: 11. The CDR3 runs 14 residues. CDR3 sequence: CSARPGTGVNEQYF. The DNA for the CDR3 is TGCAGCGCGCGGCCCGGGACAGGGGTTAACGAGCAGTACTTC.

The rearrangement links TRBV28 to TRBJ2-5; 11 bases align to TRBD1. This CDR3 region has 14 residues. The J segment lost 5 bases and the V segment lost 4 bases, leaving 3 bases of the junction unmatched. Germline CDR1 MDHEN, CDR2 SYDVKM. The CDR3 DNA is TGTGCCAGCAGTTCGGACAGGGGGCGCGAGACCCAGTACTTC. Protein product: CASSSDRGRETQYF. Using reference TRBV28 and TRBJ2-5 for the parts outside the CDR3, the full variable domain is DVKVTQSSRYLVKRTGEKVFLECVQDMDHENMFWYRQDPGLGLRLIYFSYDVKMKEKGDIPEGYSVSREKKERFSLILESASTNQTSMYLCASSSDRGRETQYFGPGTRLLVL.

The chain has TRBV13 and TRBJ2-6; D uncertain. Trimming left V 3 bases short and J 0 bases short, with 6 bases between. Germline-derived CDR1 and CDR2 are PRHDT and FYEKMQ (reference sequence). CDR3 length equals 15 residues. The CDR3: CASSFGRSGANVLTF. As DNA, the CDR3 is TGTGCCAGCAGCTTTGGCCGCTCTGGGGCCAACGTCCTGACTTTC.